This TCR beta chain is from a study of T cells in Graves' hyperthyroidism and ophthalmopathy. Lactation, pregnancy, other autoimmune disease or uncontrolled infection excluded patients. The CDR3 regions of TCR beta were amplified from RNA transcripts. The study used the HTBI primer set for a first-round RT-PCR of the TCR CDR3. Via MiXCR, TCRdb re-called the multiplex PCR reads, giving one row per CDR3 protein. The repertoire holds a few hundred thousand distinct CDR3 sequences, with 35% to 50% as singletons. Points on this clonotype: Antigen unknown.

Study results and limitations: Among thyroid clonotypes expanded above 0.001, most also appeared in blood. Ophthalmopathy got predicted by the model a median about six months before its onset. Ophthalmopathy could be told apart from stable hyperthyroidism with a 13 V-J model.

Sequenced material: peripheral blood or thyroid tissue (not recorded which). The receptor's source is an adult woman with Graves' disease, either hyperthyroidism or ophthalmopathy (not recorded which).

CDR3 nucleotides: TGCAGTGCTAGAGATCGGATGGGCTTGCCAGGCATTGAGCAGTTCTTC. It codes for CSARDRMGLPGIEQFF. The chain recombines TRBV20-1 with TRBJ2-1; D is ambiguous. V was cut by 0 bases and J by 9 bases, with 21 bases left in between. The germline V gene encodes CDR1 DFQATT and CDR2 SNEGSKA (reference sequence). The CDR3 extends over 16 amino acids.